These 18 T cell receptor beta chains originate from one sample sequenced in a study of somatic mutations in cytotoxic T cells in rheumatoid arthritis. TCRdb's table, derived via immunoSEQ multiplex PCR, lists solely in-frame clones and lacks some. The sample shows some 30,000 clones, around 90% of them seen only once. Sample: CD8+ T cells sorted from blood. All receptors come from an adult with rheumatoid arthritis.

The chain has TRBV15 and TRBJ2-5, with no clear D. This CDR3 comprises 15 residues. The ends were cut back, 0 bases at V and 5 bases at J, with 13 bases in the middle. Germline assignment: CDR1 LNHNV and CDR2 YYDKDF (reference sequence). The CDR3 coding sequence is TGTGCCACCAGCAGAGATCGTGAAGGGTCGGAGACCCAGTACTTC. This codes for CATSRDREGSETQYF.

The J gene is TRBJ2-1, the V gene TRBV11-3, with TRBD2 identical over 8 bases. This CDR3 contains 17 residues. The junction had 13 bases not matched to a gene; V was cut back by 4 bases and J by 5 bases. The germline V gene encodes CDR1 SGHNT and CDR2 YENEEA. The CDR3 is CASSSGGRGVYNNEQFF. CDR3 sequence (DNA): TGTGCCAGCAGCTCGGGAGGGCGGGGGGTGTACAACAATGAGCAGTTCTTC.

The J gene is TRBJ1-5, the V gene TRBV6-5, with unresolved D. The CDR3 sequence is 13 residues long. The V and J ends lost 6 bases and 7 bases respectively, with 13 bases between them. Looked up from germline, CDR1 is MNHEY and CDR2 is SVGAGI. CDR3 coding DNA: TGTGCCAGCAGCCAAGGCCTCCGGCAGCCCCAGCATTTT. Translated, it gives CASSQGLRQPQHF.

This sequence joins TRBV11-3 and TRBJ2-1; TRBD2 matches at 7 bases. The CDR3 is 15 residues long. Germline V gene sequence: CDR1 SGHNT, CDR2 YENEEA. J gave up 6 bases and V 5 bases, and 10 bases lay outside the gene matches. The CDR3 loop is CASSIGGGVSNEQFF. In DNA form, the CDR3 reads TGTGCCAGCAGCATCGGGGGAGGGGTTTCCAATGAGCAGTTCTTC.

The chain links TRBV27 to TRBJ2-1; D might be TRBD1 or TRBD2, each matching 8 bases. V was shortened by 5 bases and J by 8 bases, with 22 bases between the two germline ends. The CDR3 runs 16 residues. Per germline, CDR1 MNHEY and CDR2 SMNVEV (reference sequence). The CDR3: CASSHQGLAGGDEQFF. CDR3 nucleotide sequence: TGTGCCAGCAGTCATCAAGGACTAGCAGGGGGCGATGAGCAGTTCTTC.

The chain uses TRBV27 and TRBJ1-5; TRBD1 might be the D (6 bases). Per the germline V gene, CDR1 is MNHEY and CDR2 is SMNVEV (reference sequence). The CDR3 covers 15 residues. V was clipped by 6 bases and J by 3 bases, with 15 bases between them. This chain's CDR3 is CASSVRQADNQPQHF. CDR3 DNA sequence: TGTGCCAGCAGCGTCCGACAGGCCGACAATCAGCCCCAGCATTTT.

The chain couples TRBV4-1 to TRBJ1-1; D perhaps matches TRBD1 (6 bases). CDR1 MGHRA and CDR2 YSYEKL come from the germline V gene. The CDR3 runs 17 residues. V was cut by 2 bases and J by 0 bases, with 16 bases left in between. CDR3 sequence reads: CASSQWGSTGLNTEAFF. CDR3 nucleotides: TGCGCCAGCAGCCAATGGGGGTCAACAGGGTTGAACACTGAAGCTTTCTTT.

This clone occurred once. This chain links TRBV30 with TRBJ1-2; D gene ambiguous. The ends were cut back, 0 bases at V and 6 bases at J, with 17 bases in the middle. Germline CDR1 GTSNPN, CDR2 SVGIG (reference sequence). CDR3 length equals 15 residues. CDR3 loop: CAWSVGFPPLDGYTF. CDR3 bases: TGTGCCTGGAGTGTAGGTTTTCCCCCTCTCGATGGCTACACCTTC.

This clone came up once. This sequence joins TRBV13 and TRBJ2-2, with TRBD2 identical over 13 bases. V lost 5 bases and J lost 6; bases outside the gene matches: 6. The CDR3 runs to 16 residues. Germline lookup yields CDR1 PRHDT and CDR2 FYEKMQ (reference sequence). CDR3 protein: CASSDGLAGEAGELFF. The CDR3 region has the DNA TGTGCCAGCAGCGACGGACTAGCGGGAGAAGCCGGGGAGCTGTTTTTT.

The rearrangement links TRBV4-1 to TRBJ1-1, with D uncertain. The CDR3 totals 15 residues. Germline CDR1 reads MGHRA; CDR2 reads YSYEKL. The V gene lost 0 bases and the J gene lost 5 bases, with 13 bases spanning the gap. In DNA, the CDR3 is TGCGCCAGCAGCCAAGACTGGACCCTCGGGACTGAAGCTTTCTTT. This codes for CASSQDWTLGTEAFF.

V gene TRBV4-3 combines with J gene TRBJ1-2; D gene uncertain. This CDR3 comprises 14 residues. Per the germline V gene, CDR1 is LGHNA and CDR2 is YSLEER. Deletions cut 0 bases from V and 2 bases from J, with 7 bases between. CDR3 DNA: TGCGCCAGCAGCCAAGAAAAACTGAACTATGGCTACACCTTC. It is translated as CASSQEKLNYGYTF.

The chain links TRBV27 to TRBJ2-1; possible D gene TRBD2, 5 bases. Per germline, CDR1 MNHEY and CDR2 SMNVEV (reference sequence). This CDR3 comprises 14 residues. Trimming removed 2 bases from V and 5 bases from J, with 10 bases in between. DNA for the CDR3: TGTGCCAGCAGTTTAGGTAGCGCCAACAATGAGCAGTTCTTC. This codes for CASSLGSANNEQFF.

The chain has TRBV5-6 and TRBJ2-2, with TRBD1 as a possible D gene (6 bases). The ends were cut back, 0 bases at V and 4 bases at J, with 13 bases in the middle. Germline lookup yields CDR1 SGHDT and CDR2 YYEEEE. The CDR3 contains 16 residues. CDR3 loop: CASSLAGTTITGELFF. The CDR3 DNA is TGTGCCAGCAGCTTGGCGGGGACAACAATCACCGGGGAGCTGTTTTTT.

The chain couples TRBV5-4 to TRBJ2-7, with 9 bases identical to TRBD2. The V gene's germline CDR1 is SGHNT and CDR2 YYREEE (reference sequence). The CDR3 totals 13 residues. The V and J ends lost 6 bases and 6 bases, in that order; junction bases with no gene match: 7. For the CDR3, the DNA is TGTGCCAGCACGCTAGCGGGACGAGGCGAGCAGTACTTC. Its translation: CASTLAGRGEQYF. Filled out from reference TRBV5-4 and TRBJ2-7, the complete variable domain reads ETGVTQSPTHLIKTRGQQVTLRCSSQSGHNTVSWYQQALGQGPQFIFQYYREEENGRGNFPPRFSGLQFPNYSSELNVNALELDDSALYLCASTLAGRGEQYFGPGTRLTVT.

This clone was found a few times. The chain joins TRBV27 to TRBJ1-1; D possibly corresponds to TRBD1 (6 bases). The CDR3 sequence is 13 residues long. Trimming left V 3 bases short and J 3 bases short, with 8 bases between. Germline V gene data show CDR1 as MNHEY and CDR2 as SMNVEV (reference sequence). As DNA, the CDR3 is TGTGCCAGCAGTTTGGACAGACACACTGAAGCTTTCTTT. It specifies CASSLDRHTEAFF.

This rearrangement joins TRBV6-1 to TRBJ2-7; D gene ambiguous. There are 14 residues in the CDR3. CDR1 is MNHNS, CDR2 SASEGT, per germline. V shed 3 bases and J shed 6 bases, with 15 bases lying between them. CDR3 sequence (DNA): TGTGCCAGCAGTGACGTTTTCCGGCTTGGCGAGCAGTACTTC. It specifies CASSDVFRLGEQYF.

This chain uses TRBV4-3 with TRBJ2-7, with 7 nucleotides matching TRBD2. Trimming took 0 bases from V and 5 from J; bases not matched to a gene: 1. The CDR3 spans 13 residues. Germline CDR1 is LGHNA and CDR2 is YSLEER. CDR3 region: CASSQDGGNEQYF. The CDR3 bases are TGCGCCAGCAGCCAAGACGGGGGGAACGAGCAGTACTTC.

The chain's CDR3 is CASSLDGVNPPVYEQYF. The CDR3 DNA reads as TGTGCCAGCAGCTTGGATGGGGTAAACCCTCCGGTCTACGAGCAGTACTTC. The V gene is TRBV5-6, the J gene TRBJ2-7; D is uncertain. Germline lookup yields CDR1 SGHDT and CDR2 YYEEEE. The V end lost 0 bases, the J end lost 3 bases, and 19 bases lay between the germline ends. CDR3 length equals 17 residues.